The next 4 T cell receptor beta chains were all read from a single sample in a study of blood T cell repertoires in COVID-19. Profiling relied on immunoSEQ multiplex PCR, and the TCRdb table lists in-frame clones only, not all of them. This sample has roughly 180,000 clones; 65% to 85% occur once, and the top ten carry 5.6%. Sequencing used PBMCs or T cells enriched from blood (not recorded which). The receptors derive from a woman aged 40-49 years with acute COVID-19.

This clone has a handful of counts. J is TRBJ1-6 and V is TRBV4-1, with 9 nucleotides matching TRBD1. CDR3 length equals 15 residues. Germline assignment: CDR1 MGHRA and CDR2 YSYEKL. With 8 bases clipped from V and 7 bases from J, the junction kept 9 bases outside the gene matches. The CDR3 sequence: CASGLRDRDNSPLHF. The CDR3 DNA follows: TGCGCCAGCGGACTCCGGGACAGGGACAATTCACCCCTCCACTTT.

J is TRBJ2-1 and V is TRBV6-5; 10 nucleotides line up with TRBD2. Germline V gene lookup returns CDR1 MNHEY and CDR2 SVGAGI. The CDR3 runs 15 residues. The V and J ends lost 5 bases and 6 bases, in that order; junction bases with no gene match: 7. CDR3 in amino acids: CASSIVAGGFNEQFF. For the CDR3, the DNA is TGTGCCAGCAGTATCGTAGCGGGAGGATTCAATGAGCAGTTCTTC.

The V call is TRBV6-5, the J call TRBJ2-1, with D tentatively TRBD1 (6 bases). CDR3 length: 15 residues. Germline CDR1 is MNHEY and CDR2 is SVGAGI. The V end was cut by 8 bases, the J end by 2 bases, with 16 bases between. Written as DNA, the CDR3 is TGTGCCAGCTTTACCGGGACACATCCCTACAATGAGCAGTTCTTC. Encoded protein: CASFTGTHPYNEQFF.

V gene TRBV6-1 combines with J gene TRBJ1-1; unclear D gene. Per germline, CDR1 MNHNS and CDR2 SASEGT. The germline V and J ends were trimmed by 3 bases and 10 bases, with 9 bases remaining between them. This CDR3 is built from 11 residues. CDR3 residues: CASSDGRGAFF. The CDR3 DNA reads TGTGCCAGCAGTGACGGGAGAGGAGCTTTCTTT.